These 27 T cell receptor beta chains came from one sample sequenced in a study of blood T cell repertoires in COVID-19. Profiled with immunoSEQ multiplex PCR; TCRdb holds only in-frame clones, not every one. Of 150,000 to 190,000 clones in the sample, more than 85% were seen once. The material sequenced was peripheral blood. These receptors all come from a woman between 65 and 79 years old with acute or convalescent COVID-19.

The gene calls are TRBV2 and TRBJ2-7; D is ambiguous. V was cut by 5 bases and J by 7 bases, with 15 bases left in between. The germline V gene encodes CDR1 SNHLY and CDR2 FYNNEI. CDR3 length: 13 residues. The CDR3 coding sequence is TGTGCCAGCAGTATTTTGATCCGGAGAGAGCAGTACTTC. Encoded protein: CASSILIRREQYF. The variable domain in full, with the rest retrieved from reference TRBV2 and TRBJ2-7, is EPEVTQTPSHQVTQMGQEVILRCVPISNHLYFYWYRQILGQKVEFLVSFYNNEISEKSEIFDDQFSVERPDGSNFTLKIRSTKLEDSAMYFCASSILIRREQYFGPGTRLTVT.

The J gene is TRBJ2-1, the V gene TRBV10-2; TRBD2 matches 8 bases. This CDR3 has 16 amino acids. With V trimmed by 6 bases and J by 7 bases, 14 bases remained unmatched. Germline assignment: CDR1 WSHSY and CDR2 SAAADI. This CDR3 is CASRELSGGAWNEQFF. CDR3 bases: TGCGCCAGCAGGGAACTTTCCGGGGGGGCTTGGAATGAGCAGTTCTTC.

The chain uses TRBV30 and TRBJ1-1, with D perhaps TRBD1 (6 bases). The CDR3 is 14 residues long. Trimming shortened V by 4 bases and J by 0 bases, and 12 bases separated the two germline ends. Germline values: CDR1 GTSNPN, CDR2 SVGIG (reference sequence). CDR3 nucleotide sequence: TGTGCCTGGACCAAGGGGGGGATGAACACTGAAGCTTTCTTT. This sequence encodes CAWTKGGMNTEAFF. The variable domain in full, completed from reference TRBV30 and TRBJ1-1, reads SQTIHQWPATLVQPVGSPLSLECTVEGTSNPNLYWYRQAAGRGLQLLFYSVGIGQISSEVPQNLSASRPQDRQFILSSKKLLLSDSGFYLCAWTKGGMNTEAFFGQGTRLTVV.

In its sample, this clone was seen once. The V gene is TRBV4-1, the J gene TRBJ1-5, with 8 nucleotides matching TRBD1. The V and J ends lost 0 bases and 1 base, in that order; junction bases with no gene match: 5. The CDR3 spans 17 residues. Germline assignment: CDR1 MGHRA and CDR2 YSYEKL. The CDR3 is CASSQDWTGRSNQPQHF. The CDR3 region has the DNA TGCGCCAGCAGCCAAGATTGGACAGGGAGAAGCAATCAGCCCCAGCATTTT.

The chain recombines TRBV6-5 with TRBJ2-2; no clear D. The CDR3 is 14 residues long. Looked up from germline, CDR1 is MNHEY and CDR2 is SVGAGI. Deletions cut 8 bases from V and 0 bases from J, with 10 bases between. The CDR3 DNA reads TGTGCCAGCCGACGGGTCTCGAACACCGGGGAGCTGTTTTTT. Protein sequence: CASRRVSNTGELFF.

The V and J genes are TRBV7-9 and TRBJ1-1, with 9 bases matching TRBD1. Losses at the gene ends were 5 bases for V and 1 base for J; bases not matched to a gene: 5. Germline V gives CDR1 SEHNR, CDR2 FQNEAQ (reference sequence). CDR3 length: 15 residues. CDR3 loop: CASSLRQGGNTEAFF. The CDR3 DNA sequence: TGTGCCAGCAGCCTAAGACAGGGGGGGAACACTGAAGCTTTCTTT. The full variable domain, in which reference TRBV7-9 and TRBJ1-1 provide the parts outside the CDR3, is DTGVSQNPRHKITKRGQNVTFRCDPISEHNRLYWYRQTLGQGPEFLTYFQNEAQLEKSRLLSDRFSAERPKGSFSTLEIQRTEQGDSAMYLCASSLRQGGNTEAFFGQGTRLTVV.

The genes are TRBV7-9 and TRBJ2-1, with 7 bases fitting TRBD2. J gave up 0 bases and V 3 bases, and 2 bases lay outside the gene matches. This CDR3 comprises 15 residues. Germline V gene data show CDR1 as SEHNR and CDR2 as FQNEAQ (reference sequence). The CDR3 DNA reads TGTGCCAGCAGCTTTCCTAGCGGCTCCTACAATGAGCAGTTCTTC. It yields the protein CASSFPSGSYNEQFF.

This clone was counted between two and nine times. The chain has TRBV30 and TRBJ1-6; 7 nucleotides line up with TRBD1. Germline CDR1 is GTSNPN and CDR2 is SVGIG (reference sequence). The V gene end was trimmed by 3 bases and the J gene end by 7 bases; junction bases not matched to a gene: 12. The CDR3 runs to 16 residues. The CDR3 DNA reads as TGTGCCTGGAGGGAAACGACAGGGTGGGGAAATTCACCCCTCCACTTT. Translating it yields CAWRETTGWGNSPLHF.

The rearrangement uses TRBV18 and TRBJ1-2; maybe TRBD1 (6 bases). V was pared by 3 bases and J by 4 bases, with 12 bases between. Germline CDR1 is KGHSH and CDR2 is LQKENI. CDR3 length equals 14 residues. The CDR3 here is CASSPFRQAYGYTF. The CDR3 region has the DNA TGTGCCAGCTCACCCTTCCGACAGGCCTATGGCTACACCTTC. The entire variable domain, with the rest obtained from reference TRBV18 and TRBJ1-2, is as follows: NAGVMQNPRHLVRRRGQEARLRCSPMKGHSHVYWYRQLPEEGLKFMVYLQKENIIDESGMPKERFSAEFPKEGPSILRIQQVVRGDSAAYFCASSPFRQAYGYTFGSGTRLTVV.

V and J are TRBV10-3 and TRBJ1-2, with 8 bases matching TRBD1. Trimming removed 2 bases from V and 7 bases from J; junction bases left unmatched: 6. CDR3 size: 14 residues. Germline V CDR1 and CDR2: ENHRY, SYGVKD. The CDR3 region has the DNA TGTGCCATCAGTGAGCGAACAGGGGGAGTTGGCTACACCTTC. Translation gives CAISERTGGVGYTF.

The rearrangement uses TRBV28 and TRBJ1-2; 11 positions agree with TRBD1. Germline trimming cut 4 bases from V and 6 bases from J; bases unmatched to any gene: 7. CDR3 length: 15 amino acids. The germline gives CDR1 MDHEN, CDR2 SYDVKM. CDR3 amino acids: CASSSPGQGADGYTF. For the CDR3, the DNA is TGTGCCAGCAGTTCACCTGGACAGGGGGCAGATGGCTACACCTTC.

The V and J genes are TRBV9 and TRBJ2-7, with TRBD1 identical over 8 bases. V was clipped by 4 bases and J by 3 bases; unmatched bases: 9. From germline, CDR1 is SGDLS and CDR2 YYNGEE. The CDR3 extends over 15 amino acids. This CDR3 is CASSPGGTGRYEQYF. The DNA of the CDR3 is TGTGCCAGCAGCCCTGGGGGGACAGGCCGCTACGAGCAGTACTTC.

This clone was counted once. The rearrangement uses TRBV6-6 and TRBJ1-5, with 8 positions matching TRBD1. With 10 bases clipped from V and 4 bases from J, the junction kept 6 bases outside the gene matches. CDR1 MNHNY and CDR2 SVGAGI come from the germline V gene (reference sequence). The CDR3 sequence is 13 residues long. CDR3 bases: TGTGCCACCCACGACAGGGGAAATCAGCCCCAGCATTTT. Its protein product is CATHDRGNQPQHF.

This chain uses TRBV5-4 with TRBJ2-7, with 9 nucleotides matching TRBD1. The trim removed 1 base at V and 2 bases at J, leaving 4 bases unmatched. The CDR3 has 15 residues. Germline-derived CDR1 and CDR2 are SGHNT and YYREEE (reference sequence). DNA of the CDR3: TGTGCCAGCAGCTTGTTTCGGGACAGGGCCTACGAGCAGTACTTC. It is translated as CASSLFRDRAYEQYF.

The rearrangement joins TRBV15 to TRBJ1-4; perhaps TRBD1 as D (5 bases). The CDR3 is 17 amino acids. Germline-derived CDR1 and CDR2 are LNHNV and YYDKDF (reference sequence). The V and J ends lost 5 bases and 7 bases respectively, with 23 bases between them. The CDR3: CATSQLSGGALGEKLFF. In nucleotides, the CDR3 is TGTGCCACCAGCCAATTAAGCGGAGGGGCGTTAGGTGAAAAACTGTTTTTT.

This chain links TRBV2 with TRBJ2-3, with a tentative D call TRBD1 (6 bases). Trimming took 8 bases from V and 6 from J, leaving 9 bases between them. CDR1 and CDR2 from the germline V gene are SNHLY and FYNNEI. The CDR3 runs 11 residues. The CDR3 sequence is CASGGGDTQYF. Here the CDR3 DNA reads TGTGCCAGCGGTGGGGGCGATACGCAGTATTTT.

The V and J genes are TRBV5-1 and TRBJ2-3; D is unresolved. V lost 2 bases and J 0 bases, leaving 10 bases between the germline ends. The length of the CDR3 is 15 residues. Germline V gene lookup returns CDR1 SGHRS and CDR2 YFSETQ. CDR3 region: CASSFGGPSTDTQYF. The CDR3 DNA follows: TGCGCCAGCAGCTTTGGTGGCCCTAGCACAGATACGCAGTATTTT.

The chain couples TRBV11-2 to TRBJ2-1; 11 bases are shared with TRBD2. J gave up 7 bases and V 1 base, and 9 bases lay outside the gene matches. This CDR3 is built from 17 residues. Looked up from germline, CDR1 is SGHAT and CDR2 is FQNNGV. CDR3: CASSLGLAGGRGNEQFF. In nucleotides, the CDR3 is TGTGCCAGCAGCTTAGGTCTAGCGGGGGGCCGGGGGAATGAGCAGTTCTTC.

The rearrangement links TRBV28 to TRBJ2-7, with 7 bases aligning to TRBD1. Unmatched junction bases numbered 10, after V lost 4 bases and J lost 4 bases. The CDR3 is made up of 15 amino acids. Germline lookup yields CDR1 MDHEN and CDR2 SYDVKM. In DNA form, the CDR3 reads TGTGCCAGCAGTTCCACCGGGGACAGAACATACGAGCAGTACGTC. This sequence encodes CASSSTGDRTYEQYV.

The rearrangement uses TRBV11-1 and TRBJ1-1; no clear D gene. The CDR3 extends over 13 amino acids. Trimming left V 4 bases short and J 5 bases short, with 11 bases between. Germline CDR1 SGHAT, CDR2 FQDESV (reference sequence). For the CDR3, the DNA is TGTGCCAGCAGCTCCCGTCGAGATACTGAAGCTTTCTTT. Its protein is CASSSRRDTEAFF.

For the CDR3, the DNA is TGTGCCAGCAGTTACCTCGGGGGACAGAACTATGGCTACACCTTC. As protein: CASSYLGGQNYGYTF. This sequence joins TRBV6-5 and TRBJ1-2; 7 nucleotides agree with TRBD1. The germline V gene has CDR1 MNHEY and CDR2 SVGAGI. The CDR3 spans 15 residues. Trimming at V came to 2 bases and at J to 2 bases, leaving 5 bases not matched to a gene.

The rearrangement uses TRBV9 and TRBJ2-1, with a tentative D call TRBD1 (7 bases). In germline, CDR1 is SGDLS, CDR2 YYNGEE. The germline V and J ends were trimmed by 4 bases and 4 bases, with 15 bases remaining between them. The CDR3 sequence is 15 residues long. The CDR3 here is CASSPRGAQYNEQFF. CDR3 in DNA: TGTGCCAGCAGCCCCAGGGGGGCACAATACAATGAGCAGTTCTTC.

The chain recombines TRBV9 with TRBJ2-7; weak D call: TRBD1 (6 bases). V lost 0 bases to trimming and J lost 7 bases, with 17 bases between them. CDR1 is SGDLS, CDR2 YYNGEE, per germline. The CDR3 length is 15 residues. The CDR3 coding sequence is TGTGCCAGCAGCGTAGGGTCCGGAACAGGGCGGGAGCAGTACTTC. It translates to CASSVGSGTGREQYF.

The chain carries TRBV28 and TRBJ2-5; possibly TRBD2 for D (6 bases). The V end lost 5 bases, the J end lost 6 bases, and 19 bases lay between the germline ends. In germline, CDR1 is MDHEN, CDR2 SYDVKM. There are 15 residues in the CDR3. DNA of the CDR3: TGTGCCAGCAGTCTACGCGGTTCAGGGAGGAAGACCCAGTACTTC. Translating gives CASSLRGSGRKTQYF.

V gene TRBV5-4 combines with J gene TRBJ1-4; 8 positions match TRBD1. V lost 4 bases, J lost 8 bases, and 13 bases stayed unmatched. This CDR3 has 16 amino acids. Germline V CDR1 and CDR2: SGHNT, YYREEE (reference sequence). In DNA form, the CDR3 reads TGTGCCAGCAGCGCGACCCTCGGACAGGGTGGGGAAAAACTGTTTTTT. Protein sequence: CASSATLGQGGEKLFF.

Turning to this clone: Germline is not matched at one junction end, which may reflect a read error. The CDR3 coding sequence is TGCGCCAGCAGCCAAGATTATTGGCCGGAGGGGACAGGGTCTAATCACTTC. Translating gives CASSQDYWPEGTGSNHF. The rearrangement uses TRBV4-1 and TRBJ1-2, with 9 bases that match TRBD1. This CDR3 comprises 17 residues. The germline V gene encodes CDR1 MGHRA and CDR2 YSYEKL.

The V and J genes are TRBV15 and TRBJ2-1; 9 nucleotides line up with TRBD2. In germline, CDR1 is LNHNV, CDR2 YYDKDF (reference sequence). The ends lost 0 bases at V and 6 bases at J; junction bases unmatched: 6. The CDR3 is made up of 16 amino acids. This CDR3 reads CATSRDETSGRNEQFF. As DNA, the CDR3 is TGTGCCACCAGCAGAGATGAGACTAGCGGACGCAATGAGCAGTTCTTC.